The next 28 T cell receptor beta chains were all read from a single sample in a study of control samples from healthy donors and cancer patients (TCRdb year 2020). The protocol used for the library was the immunoSEQ multiplex PCR assay. This immuneACCESS table, as held by TCRdb, lists in-frame sequences with V and J called but not all clones. Of the missing ones, under half trace to an unresolved V gene in checked studies; the others have no known cause. Present in this sample are over 15,000 clones, about 86% of which were seen just once. The ten largest clones add up to under 14% of the sample. Sequenced sample: PBMCs. These receptors were collected from a woman between 65 and 79 years old with colorectal cancer.

V usage is TRBV6-5 and J usage is TRBJ1-1, with 7 bases fitting TRBD1. CDR1 is MNHEY and CDR2 is SVGAGI in the germline V gene. V trimming: 6 bases; J trimming: 11 bases; junction bases outside the gene matches: 12. The CDR3 length is 13 residues. The CDR3 is CASRPTKDRKAFF. The DNA for the CDR3 is TGTGCCAGCAGGCCCACTAAGGACAGGAAGGCTTTCTTT.

The chain recombines TRBV27 with TRBJ2-5; 8 positions match TRBD1. Looked up from germline, CDR1 is MNHEY and CDR2 is SMNVEV (reference sequence). V lost 5 bases and J lost 4; bases outside the gene matches: 9. The CDR3 length is 15 residues. Here the CDR3 DNA reads TGTGCCAGCAGTCGGGGGCAGGGGGCTGTAGAGACCCAGTACTTC. Protein product: CASSRGQGAVETQYF.

This chain joins TRBV7-3 and TRBJ2-5, with 7 bases aligning to TRBD2. The junction had 9 bases not matched to a gene; V was cut back by 4 bases and J by 4 bases. The germline V gene has CDR1 SGHTA and CDR2 FQGTGA. The CDR3 consists of 15 residues. The CDR3 bases are TGTGCCAGCAGCTCCGCGGGACTACCAACAGAGACCCAGTACTTC. This codes for CASSSAGLPTETQYF.

The chain employs TRBV16 and TRBJ1-4; D is unclear. Germline CDR1 KGHSY, CDR2 FQNENV. The CDR3 has 15 amino acids. V lost 6 bases, J lost 0 bases, and 11 bases lay in between. The DNA of the CDR3 is TGTGCCAGCAGAAGGGCCCGATCAACTAATGAAAAACTGTTTTTT. Translated: CASRRARSTNEKLFF.

The chain employs TRBV2 and TRBJ2-1; possible D gene TRBD1, 5 bases. Per the germline V gene, CDR1 is SNHLY and CDR2 is FYNNEI. Trimming cost V 1 base and J 5 bases, with 9 bases left between them. This CDR3 is built from 14 residues. The DNA of the CDR3 is TGTGCCAGCAGTGAAGGGCAGGGTCACAATGAGCAGTTCTTC. Protein: CASSEGQGHNEQFF.

This sequence joins TRBV27 and TRBJ1-6, with TRBD1 as a possible D gene (5 bases). The ends were cut back, 7 bases at V and 10 bases at J, with 17 bases in the middle. The CDR3 runs 14 residues. Germline CDR1 MNHEY, CDR2 SMNVEV (reference sequence). The CDR3 DNA reads TGTGCCAGCACCCTGAGCAGGGTAGGATCACCCCTCCACTTT. It codes for CASTLSRVGSPLHF.

This chain connects TRBV6-2 or TRBV6-3 to TRBJ1-5, with TRBD1 as a possible D gene (5 bases). This CDR3 is 15 amino acids long. Germline-derived CDR1 and CDR2 are MNHEY and SVGEGT. V dropped 4 bases and J dropped 5 bases, with 15 bases sitting between them. For the CDR3, the DNA is TGTGCCAGCAGTTCTGTCGGCAGGGAGCATCAGCCCCAGCATTTT. The encoded protein is CASSSVGREHQPQHF.

In its sample, this clone was seen once. The rearrangement joins TRBV27 to TRBJ2-5; 9 positions agree with TRBD2. CDR3 size: 16 residues. V shed 6 bases and J 7 bases; nucleotides not matched to a gene: 15. Per germline, CDR1 MNHEY and CDR2 SMNVEV (reference sequence). Here the CDR3 DNA reads TGTGCCAGCAGCGCCCCGGGACTAGCCGGGCGTAGGACCCAGTACTTC. Encoded protein: CASSAPGLAGRRTQYF.

This chain links TRBV29-1 with TRBJ1-2, with unresolved D. Trimming pared 7 bases from V and 0 bases from J, leaving 6 bases between. The CDR3 runs 11 residues. Germline V gene lookup returns CDR1 SQVTM and CDR2 ANQGSEA. CDR3 in DNA: TGCAGCGATACATCTAACTATGGCTACACCTTC. Translating it yields CSDTSNYGYTF.

The rearrangement uses TRBV18 and TRBJ1-2; 7 bases agree with TRBD1. The germline gives CDR1 KGHSH, CDR2 LQKENI. With 0 bases clipped from V and 4 bases from J, the junction kept 8 bases outside the gene matches. The CDR3 consists of 16 residues. The CDR3 DNA reads as TGTGCCAGCTCACCACCGTCCCGGGACAGACTCTATGGCTACACCTTC. It yields the protein CASSPPSRDRLYGYTF.

The gene calls are TRBV19 and TRBJ1-5; the match to TRBD1 covers 7 bases. V trimming: 5 bases; J trimming: 5 bases; junction bases outside the gene matches: 18. CDR3 length: 18 amino acids. Germline V gene data show CDR1 as LNHDA and CDR2 as SQIVND (reference sequence). The CDR3 nucleotides are TGTGCCAGTAGTTTAACGGGAAGGGGGACAGTGGTGGATCAGCCCCAGCATTTT. It codes for CASSLTGRGTVVDQPQHF.

This chain links TRBV5-4 with TRBJ2-3; 7 nucleotides match TRBD2. There are 15 residues in the CDR3. Germline assignment: CDR1 SGHNT and CDR2 YYREEE (reference sequence). Trimming at V came to 4 bases and at J to 0 bases, leaving 5 bases not matched to a gene. The CDR3 spells CASSPGTTSTDTQYF. DNA for the CDR3: TGTGCCAGCAGCCCCGGGACTACTAGCACAGATACGCAGTATTTT.

This chain links TRBV9 with TRBJ2-7, with D possibly being TRBD2 (5 bases). The CDR3 has 15 residues. The ends were cut back, 4 bases at V and 6 bases at J, with 20 bases in the middle. CDR1 and CDR2 (germline): SGDLS, YYNGEE. This CDR3 is CASSPRDKPYVEQYF. CDR3 nucleotide sequence: TGTGCCAGCAGCCCCCGGGATAAACCCTACGTCGAGCAGTACTTC. Filled out from reference TRBV9 and TRBJ2-7, the complete variable domain reads DSGVTQTPKHLITATGQRVTLRCSPRSGDLSVYWYQQSLDQGLQFLIQYYNGEERAKGNILERFSAQQFPDLHSELNLSSLELGDSALYFCASSPRDKPYVEQYFGPGTRLTVT.

The rearrangement links TRBV2 to TRBJ2-5, with a tentative D call TRBD2 (5 bases). CDR1 is SNHLY, CDR2 FYNNEI, per germline. The V gene lost 4 bases and the J gene lost 7 bases, with 7 bases spanning the gap. The CDR3 runs to 11 residues. CDR3 region: CASSGAGTQYF. The CDR3 DNA follows: TGTGCCAGCAGTGGGGCGGGGACCCAGTACTTC.

The chain joins TRBV24-1 to TRBJ2-5; D perhaps matches TRBD2 (6 bases). Germline CDR1 reads KGHDR; CDR2 reads SFDVKD. This CDR3 spans 16 amino acids. Trimming removed 3 bases at V and 5 bases at J, with 18 bases between. As DNA, the CDR3 is TGTGCCACCAGTGATACGCGGCGGGGCTCAGGGGAGACCCAGTACTTC. Protein sequence: CATSDTRRGSGETQYF.

V gene TRBV20-1 combines with J gene TRBJ2-7; D is ambiguous. The CDR3 runs to 11 residues. The V and J ends lost 5 bases and 3 bases respectively, with 8 bases between them. Germline lookup yields CDR1 DFQATT and CDR2 SNEGSKA (reference sequence). CDR3 sequence reads: CSARLGYEQYF. Written as DNA, the CDR3 is TGCAGTGCTCGACTGGGCTACGAGCAGTACTTC.

The chain employs TRBV7-2 and TRBJ2-7, with D perhaps being TRBD1 or TRBD2 (5 bases each). There are 13 residues in the CDR3. Germline V gene lookup returns CDR1 SGHTA and CDR2 FQGNSA. Trimming stripped 8 bases from V and 2 bases from J, with 13 bases between. CDR3 in DNA: TGTGCCAGCGGCCGGGACGGTCCCTACGAGCAGTACTTC. As protein: CASGRDGPYEQYF.

This clone was recorded only once. This chain uses TRBV5-1 with TRBJ2-7, with a possible D match to TRBD2 (6 bases). Deletions cut 0 bases from V and 7 bases from J, with 29 bases between. The CDR3 length is 19 residues. Germline CDR1 reads SGHRS; CDR2 reads YFSETQ. CDR3 DNA: TGCGCCAGCAGCTTGGGGCGGGGTCTTCAGAACACCACCCGCGGGGAGCAGTACTTC. Its protein product is CASSLGRGLQNTTRGEQYF.

The chain links TRBV5-6 to TRBJ1-5; weak D call: TRBD1 (6 bases). The CDR3 has 15 residues. V dropped 2 bases and J dropped 9 bases, with 18 bases sitting between them. In germline, CDR1 is SGHDT, CDR2 YYEEEE. CDR3 loop: CASSFGQPPRSPQHF. For the CDR3, the DNA is TGTGCCAGCAGCTTCGGACAGCCCCCGAGATCGCCCCAGCATTTT.

V usage is TRBV5-5 and J usage is TRBJ2-1; 10 positions match TRBD2. CDR3 length equals 15 residues. Trimming removed 4 bases from V and 6 bases from J; junction bases left unmatched: 7. Germline CDR1 reads SGHKS; CDR2 reads YYEKEE (reference sequence). CDR3 region: CASSDTSGATNEQFF. DNA of the CDR3: TGTGCCAGCAGCGATACTAGCGGGGCGACCAATGAGCAGTTCTTC.

This chain joins TRBV7-2 and TRBJ1-2; 11 bases are a match to TRBD1. The CDR3 length is 15 residues. The V gene end was trimmed by 5 bases and the J gene end by 7 bases; junction bases not matched to a gene: 9. The V gene's germline CDR1 is SGHTA and CDR2 FQGNSA. As DNA, the CDR3 is TGTGCCAGCAGCCCCGGGACAGGGGGGAGCGCTGGCTACACCTTC. The encoded protein is CASSPGTGGSAGYTF.

The gene calls are TRBV7-9 and TRBJ1-2; 10 nucleotides align to TRBD1. V lost 4 bases and J lost 5; bases outside the gene matches: 4. Germline V gene sequence: CDR1 SEHNR, CDR2 FQNEAQ (reference sequence). The CDR3 runs 14 residues. CDR3 protein: CASSSWDRGYGYTF. CDR3 DNA sequence: TGTGCCAGCAGCTCGTGGGACAGGGGATATGGCTACACCTTC.

The chain uses TRBV24-1 and TRBJ2-2, with D perhaps matching TRBD1 (7 bases). V was shortened by 4 bases and J by 4 bases, with 15 bases between the two germline ends. Looked up from germline, CDR1 is KGHDR and CDR2 is SFDVKD. This CDR3 contains 16 residues. The CDR3 reads CATSERNRGGTGELFF. The CDR3 nucleotides are TGTGCCACCAGTGAAAGAAACAGGGGAGGCACCGGGGAGCTGTTTTTT.

The V and J genes are TRBV11-3 and TRBJ1-4; a weak D match, TRBD1 (5 bases). Germline CDR1 and CDR2: SGHNT and YENEEA. The CDR3 sequence is 11 residues long. The V end was cut by 8 bases, the J end by 8 bases, with 9 bases between. As DNA, the CDR3 is TGTGCCAGCGCCGAGGGGGAAAAACTGTTTTTT. It translates to CASAEGEKLFF.

The CDR3 bases are TGTGCCAGCAGCTTCGGGAGCCGGGGCCAAGAGACCCAGTACTTC. As protein: CASSFGSRGQETQYF. The gene calls are TRBV5-5 and TRBJ2-5; D possibly corresponds to TRBD2 (6 bases). The CDR3 is 15 residues long. Germline V lookup: CDR1 SGHKS, CDR2 YYEKEE (reference sequence). The ends were cut back, 2 bases at V and 1 base at J, with 12 bases in the middle. Supplemented by reference TRBV5-5 and TRBJ2-5, the full variable domain reads DAGVTQSPTHLIKTRGQQVTLRCSPISGHKSVSWYQQVLGQGPQFIFQYYEKEERGRGNFPDRFSARQFPNYSSELNVNALLLGDSALYLCASSFGSRGQETQYFGPGTRLLVL.

V is TRBV4-3 and J is TRBJ2-2, with D tentatively TRBD1 (5 bases). From germline, CDR1 is LGHNA and CDR2 YSLEER. The CDR3 loop spans 17 amino acids. The ends were cut back, 2 bases at V and 0 bases at J, with 13 bases in the middle. The CDR3 DNA is TGCGCCAGCAGCCAACAACAAGGCAGGGCGAACACCGGGGAGCTGTTTTTT. As protein: CASSQQQGRANTGELFF.

V is TRBV23-1 and J is TRBJ1-6, with 7 bases matching TRBD1. TRBV23-1 is designated an ORF whose function remains uncertain. Trimming cost V 7 bases and J 4 bases; bases outside gene matches: 16. This CDR3 is built from 18 residues. CDR3 region: CASIPGGGFSKYNSPLHF. The CDR3 nucleotides read TGCGCCAGCATCCCAGGGGGGGGATTCTCTAAATATAATTCACCCCTCCACTTT.

V usage is TRBV29-1 and J usage is TRBJ1-3; D is unclear. Germline CDR1 reads SQVTM; CDR2 reads ANQGSEA. The CDR3 covers 13 residues. The V and J ends lost 6 bases and 1 base respectively, with 10 bases between them. In DNA form, the CDR3 reads TGCAGCGTGCGGATACGGTCTGGAAACACCATATATTTT. This encodes CSVRIRSGNTIYF. Full variable domain (rest looked up from reference TRBV29-1 and TRBJ1-3): SAVISQKPSRDICQRGTSLTIQCQVDSQVTMMFWYRQQPGQSLTLIATANQGSEATYESGFVIDKFPISRPNLTFSTLTVSNMSPEDSSIYLCSVRIRSGNTIYFGEGSWLTVV.